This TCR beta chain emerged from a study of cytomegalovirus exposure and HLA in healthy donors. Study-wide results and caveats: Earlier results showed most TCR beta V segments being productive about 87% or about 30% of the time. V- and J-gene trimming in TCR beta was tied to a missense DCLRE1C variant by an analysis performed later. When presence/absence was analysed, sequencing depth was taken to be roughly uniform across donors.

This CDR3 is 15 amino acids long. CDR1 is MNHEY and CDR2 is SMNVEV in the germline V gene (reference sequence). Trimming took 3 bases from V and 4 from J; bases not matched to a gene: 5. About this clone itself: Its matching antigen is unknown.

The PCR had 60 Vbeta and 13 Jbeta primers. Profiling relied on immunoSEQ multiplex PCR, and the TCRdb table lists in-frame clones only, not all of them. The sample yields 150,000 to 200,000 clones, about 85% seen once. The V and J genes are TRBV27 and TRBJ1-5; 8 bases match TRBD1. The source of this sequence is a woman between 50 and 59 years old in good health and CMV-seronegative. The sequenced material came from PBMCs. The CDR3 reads CASSFRQGRNQPQHF. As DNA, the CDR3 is TGTGCCAGCAGTTTCAGACAGGGGAGGAATCAGCCCCAGCATTTT.